Listed below are T cell receptor beta chains from one sample, sequenced in a study of blood T cell repertoires in COVID-19. Assay used: immunoSEQ multiplex PCR; TCRdb lists only in-frame clones, some missing. Among a few hundred thousand clones listed, 65% to 85% were seen once. Sequenced material: PBMCs or T cells enriched from blood (not recorded which). The receptors were sampled from a young man with acute COVID-19. Both conserved end residues are part of each CDR3. D genes are given only for firm matches. Clone size is shown for a subset of rows, as once, few, many or a class of expanded clone.

j_gene	abundance	v_gene	d_gene	CDR3aa	CDR3nt
TRBJ2-7	NA	TRBV20-1	NA	CSAREGAKQYF	TGCAGTGCTAGAGAGGGGGCAAAGCAGTACTTC
TRBJ1-2	NA	TRBV27	NA	CASSPSGRVYGYTF	TGTGCCAGCAGTCCTTCCGGCAGGGTCTATGGCTACACCTTC
TRBJ2-7	few	TRBV5-6	TRBD1	CASSPGTGTYEQYF	TGTGCCAGCAGCCCCGGGACAGGGACCTACGAGCAGTACTTC
TRBJ2-7	NA	TRBV21-1	NA	CASERRNRAYEQYF	TGTGCCAGCGAACGGAGGAATAGGGCCTACGAGCAGTACTTC
TRBJ1-4	NA	TRBV9	TRBD1	CASSVNSTGAYEKLFF	TGTGCCAGCAGCGTCAATTCGACAGGGGCTTATGAAAAACTGTTTTTT
TRBJ1-6	NA	TRBV3-1/TRBV3-2	TRBD1	CASSLRTGRVNSPLHF	TGTGCCAGCAGCTTGCGGACAGGGAGGGTTAATTCACCCCTCCACTTT
TRBJ2-3	NA	TRBV24-1	NA	CATRPTGTDTQYF	TGTGCCACCCGCCCGACGGGGACAGATACGCAGTATTTT
TRBJ1-6	NA	TRBV7-9	NA	CASSNHRDSSYNSPLHF	TGTGCCAGCAGCAACCACAGGGATAGCTCCTATAATTCACCCCTCCACTTT
TRBJ1-6	NA	TRBV25-1	NA	CASSPRTQGYSPLHF	TGTGCCAGCAGCCCCCGGACCCAGGGTTATTCACCCCTCCACTTT
TRBJ2-7	once	TRBV5-1	NA	CASSLESGSSYEQYF	TGCGCCAGCAGCTTGGAGTCTGGCAGCTCCTACGAGCAGTACTTC
TRBJ1-2	NA	TRBV10-3	TRBD1	CAISGWTGSTRDVVYGYTF	TGTGCCATCAGTGGGTGGACAGGGTCGACCAGAGACGTTGTCTATGGCTACACCTTC
TRBJ2-1	NA	TRBV28	TRBD2	CASQKGGTYNEQFF	TGTGCCAGCCAAAAGGGAGGGACCTACAATGAGCAGTTCTTC
TRBJ2-4	NA	TRBV9	TRBD1	CASSGSAQGATKNIQYF	TGTGCCAGCAGCGGAAGTGCACAGGGGGCAACAAAAAACATTCAGTACTTC
TRBJ1-5	NA	TRBV5-5	TRBD1	CASSLMGQGYNQPQHF	TGTGCCAGCAGCTTAATGGGACAGGGATACAATCAGCCCCAGCATTTT
TRBJ1-6	NA	TRBV18	NA	CASSLRQESSPLHF	TGTGCCAGCTCACTTCGACAGGAGTCCTCACCCCTCCACTTT
TRBJ2-5	NA	TRBV5-6	TRBD2	CASSSWLAGAVSQYF	TGTGCCAGCAGCTCCTGGCTAGCGGGGGCCGTGAGCCAGTACTTC